This is a list of T cell receptor beta chains from one sample in a study of blood T cell repertoires in COVID-19. Method: immunoSEQ multiplex PCR; TCRdb's copy keeps in-frame clones and lacks some. The sample includes just over 350,000 clones, about 88% of them seen just once. Sequencing was carried out using peripheral blood. These receptors were taken from a woman aged 55-75 years with COVID-19, enrolled during active disease. The CDR3 runs from the conserved cysteine through the conserved F or W. The D gene is left open where the match is weak. The size of a clone is reported for some rows only, either as once, few or many, or as a class for expanded clones.

abundance: -
d_gene: -
v_gene: TRBV10-3
j_gene: TRBJ1-5
CDR3nt: TGTGCCATCAGTGAGTCGGGGGCCGATCGGCAGCCCCAGCATTTT
CDR3aa: CAISESGADRQPQHF

abundance: -
d_gene: TRBD1
v_gene: TRBV5-1
j_gene: TRBJ2-7
CDR3nt: TGCGCCAGCAGCCAGGGGACAGGAGGAGGCGTGCAGTACTTC
CDR3aa: CASSQGTGGGVQYF

abundance: -
d_gene: -
v_gene: TRBV5-1
j_gene: TRBJ2-6
CDR3nt: TGCGCCAGCAGCTTGCGGTACTCTGGGGCCAACGTCCTGACTTTC
CDR3aa: CASSLRYSGANVLTF

abundance: once
d_gene: TRBD2
v_gene: TRBV2
j_gene: TRBJ2-7
CDR3nt: TGTGCCAGCAGTGGGGACTACTCCTACGAGCAGTACTTC
CDR3aa: CASSGDYSYEQYF

abundance: -
d_gene: TRBD2
v_gene: TRBV7-2
j_gene: TRBJ2-7
CDR3nt: TGTGCCAGCAGCTTATTCGGGGGGGCCCTCAACTCCGAGCAGTACTTC
CDR3aa: CASSLFGGALNSEQYF

abundance: -
d_gene: -
v_gene: TRBV7-9
j_gene: TRBJ2-3
CDR3nt: TGTGCCAGCAGCTTACCAGGGGTTGGAGATACGCAGTATTTT
CDR3aa: CASSLPGVGDTQYF

abundance: -
d_gene: TRBD2
v_gene: TRBV11-3
j_gene: TRBJ2-5
CDR3nt: TGTGCCAGCGGGAGGGACTACGGGCGAGAGACCCAGTACTTC
CDR3aa: CASGRDYGRETQYF

abundance: -
d_gene: TRBD2
v_gene: TRBV7-2
j_gene: TRBJ2-1
CDR3nt: TGTGCCAGCAAAATTAGCGGGGGATATGAGCAGTTCTTC
CDR3aa: CASKISGGYEQFF

abundance: many
d_gene: TRBD1
v_gene: TRBV4-3
j_gene: TRBJ1-2
CDR3nt: TGCGCCAGCAGCCAAGATCGGGGGACAGAACTTAACTATGGCTACACCTTC
CDR3aa: CASSQDRGTELNYGYTF

abundance: -
d_gene: TRBD1
v_gene: TRBV7-2
j_gene: TRBJ1-1
CDR3nt: TGTGCCAGCACCCTGCTGACAGGGCTAAACACTGAAGCTTTCTTT
CDR3aa: CASTLLTGLNTEAFF

abundance: once
d_gene: -
v_gene: TRBV6-5
j_gene: TRBJ2-3
CDR3nt: TGTGCCAGCAGAATGGCTCCTACAGATACGCAGTATTTT
CDR3aa: CASRMAPTDTQYF

abundance: -
d_gene: TRBD1
v_gene: TRBV14
j_gene: TRBJ1-2
CDR3nt: TGTGCCAGCAGCCAAGATTGGTCGGGACAGAGTGTCTACACCTTC
CDR3aa: CASSQDWSGQSVYTF

abundance: -
d_gene: TRBD2
v_gene: TRBV18
j_gene: TRBJ2-7
CDR3nt: TGTGCCAGCTCACCACCTAGCGGGGACTCCTACGAGCAGTACTTC
CDR3aa: CASSPPSGDSYEQYF

abundance: -
d_gene: -
v_gene: TRBV7-9
j_gene: TRBJ2-5
CDR3nt: TGTGCCAGCAGCTTAATTGCCTCCGGGGGGCGTAGGGAGACCCAGTACTTC
CDR3aa: CASSLIASGGRRETQYF

abundance: -
d_gene: -
v_gene: TRBV9
j_gene: TRBJ2-7
CDR3nt: TGTGCCAGCAGCGTGGCTAGTTTCTATGAGCAGTACTTC
CDR3aa: CASSVASFYEQYF

abundance: -
d_gene: -
v_gene: TRBV6-2/TRBV6-3
j_gene: TRBJ1-1
CDR3nt: TGTGCCAGCAGCTCCATTTTCGACAGATTGAACACTGAAGCTTTCTTT
CDR3aa: CASSSIFDRLNTEAFF

abundance: -
d_gene: -
v_gene: TRBV7-3
j_gene: TRBJ2-3
CDR3nt: TGTGCCAGCAGCTTAACGGGGGCGGATACGCAGTATTTT
CDR3aa: CASSLTGADTQYF

abundance: -
d_gene: -
v_gene: TRBV7-2
j_gene: TRBJ2-3
CDR3nt: TGTGCCAGCAGCTTACCGCCTTGGACCGCGAGGGGCACAGATACGCAGTATTTT
CDR3aa: CASSLPPWTARGTDTQYF

abundance: -
d_gene: -
v_gene: TRBV7-9
j_gene: TRBJ1-3
CDR3nt: TGTGCCAGCAGCGTATTCGGGGTGGAAGCTGGAAACACCATATATTTT
CDR3aa: CASSVFGVEAGNTIYF

abundance: -
d_gene: -
v_gene: TRBV12-5
j_gene: TRBJ1-6
CDR3nt: TGTGCTAGTGGTGTCGACGGGTTTAATTCACCCCTCCACTTT
CDR3aa: CASGVDGFNSPLHF

abundance: -
d_gene: TRBD1
v_gene: TRBV2
j_gene: TRBJ1-5
CDR3nt: TGTGCCAGCATGAACCCGACAGGGGGTGTCAATCAGCCCCAGCATTTT
CDR3aa: CASMNPTGGVNQPQHF

abundance: -
d_gene: -
v_gene: TRBV7-2
j_gene: TRBJ1-6
CDR3nt: TGTGCCAGCAGCTTATTGGGACAAAGCTATTCACCCCTCCACTTT
CDR3aa: CASSLLGQSYSPLHF

abundance: -
d_gene: -
v_gene: TRBV2
j_gene: TRBJ1-1
CDR3nt: TGTGCCAGCAGTGGACAAAAGAACACTGAAGCTTTCTTT
CDR3aa: CASSGQKNTEAFF

abundance: -
d_gene: TRBD2
v_gene: TRBV4-3
j_gene: TRBJ2-1
CDR3nt: TGCGCCAGCAGCCAAGGAAAACTAGCGGGGGGGGACAATGAGCAGTTCTTC
CDR3aa: CASSQGKLAGGDNEQFF